What follows is one T cell receptor beta chain and its context. Its antigen is not known. Produced via immunoSEQ multiplex PCR; TCRdb's table is partial and in-frame only. The table has 8,500 to 10,000 clones, roughly three quarters seen once; the top ten hold roughly 8%. The data derive from a study of neoadjuvant nivolumab and ipilimumab in lung cancer. On the study more broadly: Nivolumab 3 mg/kg was given days 1, 15 and 29, plus ipilimumab 1 mg/kg day 1 in combination. General study points: Only a small number of samples underwent TCR sequencing. TCR richness and clonality were higher in tumors than adjacent uninvolved lung. Only two of four nivolumab-treated tumors gained richness and clonality by surgery.

This sample comprised tumor tissue, obtained after neoadjuvant nivolumab, alone or with ipilimumab, at or shortly before surgery. The clonotype originates from an adult with non-small cell lung cancer. Some clones in this sample may be carry-over from other donors' samples.

The CDR3 DNA reads as TGTGCCAGCAGTGTTTTAGGCACCGGGGAGCTGTTTTTT. Translated: CASSVLGTGELFF. The chain carries TRBV2 and TRBJ2-2; no clear D gene. CDR1 is SNHLY, CDR2 FYNNEI, per germline. CDR3 length equals 13 residues. Trimming removed 4 bases from V and 4 bases from J, with 7 bases in between.